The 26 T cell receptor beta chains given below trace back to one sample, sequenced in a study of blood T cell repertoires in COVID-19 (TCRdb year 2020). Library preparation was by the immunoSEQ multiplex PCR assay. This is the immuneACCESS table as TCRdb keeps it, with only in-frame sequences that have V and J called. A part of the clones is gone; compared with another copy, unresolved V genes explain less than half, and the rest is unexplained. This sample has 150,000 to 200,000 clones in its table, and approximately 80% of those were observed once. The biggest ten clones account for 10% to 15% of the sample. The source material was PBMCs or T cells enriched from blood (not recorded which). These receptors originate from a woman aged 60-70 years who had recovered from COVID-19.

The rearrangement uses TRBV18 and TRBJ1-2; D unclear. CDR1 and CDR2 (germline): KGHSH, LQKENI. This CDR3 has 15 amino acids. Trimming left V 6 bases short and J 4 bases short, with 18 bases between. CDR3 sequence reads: CASSSSRGPPYGYTF. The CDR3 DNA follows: TGTGCCAGCTCCTCTAGCCGGGGTCCTCCCTATGGCTACACCTTC.

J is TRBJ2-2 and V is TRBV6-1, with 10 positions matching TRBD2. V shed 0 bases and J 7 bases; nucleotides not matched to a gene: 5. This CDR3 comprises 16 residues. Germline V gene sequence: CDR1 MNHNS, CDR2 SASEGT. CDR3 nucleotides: TGTGCCAGCAGTGAAGCGCTAGCGGGGGCAGGCGGGGAGCTGTTTTTT. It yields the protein CASSEALAGAGGELFF.

CDR3 DNA: TGTGCCAGCGGCCTAACAGACAGATACAATGAGCAGTTCTTC. This codes for CASGLTDRYNEQFF. The rearrangement joins TRBV5-5 to TRBJ2-1; weak D call: TRBD1 (5 bases). Trimming cost V 7 bases and J 4 bases, with 15 bases left between them. The CDR3 is made up of 14 amino acids. CDR1 and CDR2 from the germline V gene are SGHKS and YYEKEE (reference sequence).

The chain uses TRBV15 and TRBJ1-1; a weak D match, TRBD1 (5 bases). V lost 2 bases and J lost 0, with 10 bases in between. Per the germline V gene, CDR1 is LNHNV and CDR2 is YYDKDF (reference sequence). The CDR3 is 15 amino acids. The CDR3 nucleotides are TGTGCCACCAGCAGATCCCCCAGGGTGAACACTGAAGCTTTCTTT. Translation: CATSRSPRVNTEAFF.

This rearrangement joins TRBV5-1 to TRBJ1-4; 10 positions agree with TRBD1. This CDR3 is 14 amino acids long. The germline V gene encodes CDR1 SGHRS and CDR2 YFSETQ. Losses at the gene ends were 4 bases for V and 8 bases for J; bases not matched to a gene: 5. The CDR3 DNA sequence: TGCGCCAGCAGCCTGACAGGGGGCCAGGAAAAACTGTTTTTT. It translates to CASSLTGGQEKLFF. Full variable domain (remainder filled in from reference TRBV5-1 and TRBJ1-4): KAGVTQTPRYLIKTRGQQVTLSCSPISGHRSVSWYQQTPGQGLQFLFEYFSETQRNKGNFPGRFSGRQFSNSRSEMNVSTLELGDSALYLCASSLTGGQEKLFFGSGTQLSVL.

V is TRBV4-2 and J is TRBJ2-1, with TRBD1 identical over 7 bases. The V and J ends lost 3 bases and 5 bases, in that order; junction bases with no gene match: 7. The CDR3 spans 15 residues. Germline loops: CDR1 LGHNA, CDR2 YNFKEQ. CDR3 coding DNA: TGTGCCAGCAGCCACCCGACAGGGTACGACAATGAGCAGTTCTTC. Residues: CASSHPTGYDNEQFF.

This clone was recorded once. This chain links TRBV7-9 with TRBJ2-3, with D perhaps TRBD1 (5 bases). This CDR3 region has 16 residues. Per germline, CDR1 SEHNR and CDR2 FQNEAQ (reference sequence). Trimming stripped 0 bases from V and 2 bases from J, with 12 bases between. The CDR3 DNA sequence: TGTGCCAGCAGCTTAGCGCAAAGGACATTCACAGATACGCAGTATTTT. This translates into CASSLAQRTFTDTQYF.

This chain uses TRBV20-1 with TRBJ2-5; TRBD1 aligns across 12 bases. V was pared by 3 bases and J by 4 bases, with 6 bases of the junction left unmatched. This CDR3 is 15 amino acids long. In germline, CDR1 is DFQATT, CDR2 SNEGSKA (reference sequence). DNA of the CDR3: TGCAGTGCTAGTGCCCCGGGACAGGGGGCAGAGACCCAGTACTTC. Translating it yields CSASAPGQGAETQYF.

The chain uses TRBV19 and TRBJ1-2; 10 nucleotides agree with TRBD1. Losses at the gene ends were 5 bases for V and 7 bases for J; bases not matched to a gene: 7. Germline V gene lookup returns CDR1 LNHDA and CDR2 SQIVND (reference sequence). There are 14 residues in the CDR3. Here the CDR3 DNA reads TGTGCCAGTAGTCCGCTTGACAGGGGGCTTGGCTACACCTTC. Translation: CASSPLDRGLGYTF.

DNA for the CDR3: TGTGCCAGCAGCTTAGCCTCGGTCCCGGCGGGTGAAAAACTGTTTTTT. Amino acids: CASSLASVPAGEKLFF. The chain recombines TRBV7-2 with TRBJ1-4; D is ambiguous. Per the germline V gene, CDR1 is SGHTA and CDR2 is FQGNSA. V was cut by 0 bases and J by 7 bases, with 15 bases left in between. CDR3 length equals 16 residues.

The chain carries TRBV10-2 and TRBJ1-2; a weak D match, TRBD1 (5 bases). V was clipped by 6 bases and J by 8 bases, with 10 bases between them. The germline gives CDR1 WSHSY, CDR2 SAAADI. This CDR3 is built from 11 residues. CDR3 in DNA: TGCGCCAGCAGGGGGCAGGGCGGCTACACCTTC. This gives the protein CASRGQGGYTF.

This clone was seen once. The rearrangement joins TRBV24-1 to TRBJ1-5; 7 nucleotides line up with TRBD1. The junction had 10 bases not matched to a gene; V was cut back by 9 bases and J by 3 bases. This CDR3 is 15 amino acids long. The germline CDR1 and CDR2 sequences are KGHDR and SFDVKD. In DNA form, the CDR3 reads TGTGCCACCGAGTTTCCACAGGGGACCAATCAGCCCCAGCATTTT. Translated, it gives CATEFPQGTNQPQHF.

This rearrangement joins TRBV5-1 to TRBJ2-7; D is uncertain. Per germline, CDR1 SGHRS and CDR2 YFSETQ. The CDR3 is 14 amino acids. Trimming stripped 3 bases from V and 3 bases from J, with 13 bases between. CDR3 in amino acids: CASSSVGGDYEQYF. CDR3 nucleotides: TGCGCCAGCAGCTCGGTCGGCGGTGACTACGAGCAGTACTTC.

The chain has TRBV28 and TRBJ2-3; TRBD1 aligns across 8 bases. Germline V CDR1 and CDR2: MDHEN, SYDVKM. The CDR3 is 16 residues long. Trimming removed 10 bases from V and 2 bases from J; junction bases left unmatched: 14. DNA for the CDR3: TGTGCCACCGAGATTCTGCAGGGGGCTGTCACAGATACGCAGTATTTT. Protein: CATEILQGAVTDTQYF. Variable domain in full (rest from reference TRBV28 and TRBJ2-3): DVKVTQSSRYLVKRTGEKVFLECVQDMDHENMFWYRQDPGLGLRLIYFSYDVKMKEKGDIPEGYSVSREKKERFSLILESASTNQTSMYLCATEILQGAVTDTQYFGPGTRLTVL.

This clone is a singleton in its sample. The chain's CDR3 is CASSLTGLSYEQYF. The CDR3 DNA reads TGTGCCAGCAGCTTGACAGGCCTCTCCTACGAGCAGTACTTC. The chain recombines TRBV5-5 with TRBJ2-7; maybe TRBD1 (5 bases). The CDR3 consists of 14 residues. With 1 base removed from V and 0 bases from J, the gap between germline ends came to 8 bases. CDR1 is SGHKS and CDR2 is YYEKEE in the germline V gene (reference sequence).

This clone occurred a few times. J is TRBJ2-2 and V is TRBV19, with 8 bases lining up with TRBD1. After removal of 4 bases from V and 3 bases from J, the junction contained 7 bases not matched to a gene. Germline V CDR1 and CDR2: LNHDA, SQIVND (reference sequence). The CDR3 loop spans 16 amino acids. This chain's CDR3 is CASSTRTGIYTGELFF. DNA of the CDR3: TGTGCCAGTAGTACGCGGACAGGGATTTACACCGGGGAGCTGTTTTTT.

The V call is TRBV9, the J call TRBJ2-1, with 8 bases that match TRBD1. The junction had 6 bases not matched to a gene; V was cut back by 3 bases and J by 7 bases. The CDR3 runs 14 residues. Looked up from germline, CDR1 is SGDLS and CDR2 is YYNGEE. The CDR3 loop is CASSDARGLNEQFF. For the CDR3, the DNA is TGTGCCAGCAGCGACGCCAGGGGGCTAAATGAGCAGTTCTTC.

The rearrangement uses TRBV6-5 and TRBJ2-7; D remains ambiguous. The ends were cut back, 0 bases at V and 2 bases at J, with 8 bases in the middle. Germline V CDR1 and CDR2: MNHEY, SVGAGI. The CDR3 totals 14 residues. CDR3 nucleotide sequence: TGTGCCAGCAGTTACTCGACCCTAGCCTACGAGCAGTACTTC. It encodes CASSYSTLAYEQYF.

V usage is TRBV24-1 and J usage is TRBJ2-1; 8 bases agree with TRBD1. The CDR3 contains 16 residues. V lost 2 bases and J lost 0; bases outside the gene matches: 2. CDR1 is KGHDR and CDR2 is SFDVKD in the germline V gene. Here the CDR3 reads CATSDSTGDSYNEQFF. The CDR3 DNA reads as TGTGCCACCAGTGATTCGACAGGGGACTCCTACAATGAGCAGTTCTTC.

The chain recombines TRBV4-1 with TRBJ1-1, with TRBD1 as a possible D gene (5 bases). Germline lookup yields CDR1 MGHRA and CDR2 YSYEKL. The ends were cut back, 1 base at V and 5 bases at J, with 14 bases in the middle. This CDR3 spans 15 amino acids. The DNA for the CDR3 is TGCGCCAGCAGCCAAGGCCTACAAGGGGTGACTGAAGCTTTCTTT. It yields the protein CASSQGLQGVTEAFF.

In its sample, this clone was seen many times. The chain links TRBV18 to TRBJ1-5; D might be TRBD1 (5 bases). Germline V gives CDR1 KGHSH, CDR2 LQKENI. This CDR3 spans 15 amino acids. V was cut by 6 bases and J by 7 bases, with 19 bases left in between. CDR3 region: CASSSAGVGNQPQHF. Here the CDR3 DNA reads TGTGCCAGCTCTTCAGCGGGGGTTGGTAACCAGCCCCAGCATTTT.

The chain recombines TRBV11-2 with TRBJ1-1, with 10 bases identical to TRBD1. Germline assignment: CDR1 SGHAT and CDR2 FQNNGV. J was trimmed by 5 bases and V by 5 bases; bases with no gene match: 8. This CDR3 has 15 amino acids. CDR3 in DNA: TGTGCCAGCAGCCCGACCGGGACAGGGGCTACTGAAGCTTTCTTT. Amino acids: CASSPTGTGATEAFF.

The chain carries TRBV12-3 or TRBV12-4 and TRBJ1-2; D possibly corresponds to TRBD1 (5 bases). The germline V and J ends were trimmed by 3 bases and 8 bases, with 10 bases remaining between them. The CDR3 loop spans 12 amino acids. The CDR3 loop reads CASSFAREGYTF. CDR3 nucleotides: TGTGCCAGCAGTTTTGCCAGGGAAGGCTACACCTTC.

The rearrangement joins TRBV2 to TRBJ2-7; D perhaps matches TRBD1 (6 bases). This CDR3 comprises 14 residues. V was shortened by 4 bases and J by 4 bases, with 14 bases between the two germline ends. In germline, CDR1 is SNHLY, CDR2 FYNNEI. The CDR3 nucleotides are TGTGCCAGCAGTGGGCAGGGGATAATGTACGAGCAGTACTTC. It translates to CASSGQGIMYEQYF.

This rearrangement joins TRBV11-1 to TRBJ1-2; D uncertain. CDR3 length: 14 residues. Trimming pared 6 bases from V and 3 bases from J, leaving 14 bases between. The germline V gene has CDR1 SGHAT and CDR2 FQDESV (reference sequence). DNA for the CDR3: TGTGCCAGCAGTACTGCGGGCTTACACTATGGCTACACCTTC. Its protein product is CASSTAGLHYGYTF. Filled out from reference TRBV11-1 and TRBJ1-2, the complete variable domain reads EAEVAQSPRYKITEKSQAVAFWCDPISGHATLYWYRQILGQGPELLVQFQDESVVDDSQLPKDRFSAERLKGVDSTLKIQPAELGDSAMYLCASSTAGLHYGYTFGSGTRLTVV.

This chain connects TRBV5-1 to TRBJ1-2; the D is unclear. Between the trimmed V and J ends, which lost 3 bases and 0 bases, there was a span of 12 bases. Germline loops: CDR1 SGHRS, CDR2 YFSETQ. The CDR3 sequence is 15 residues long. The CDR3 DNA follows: TGCGCCAGCAGCTCGGCGGAGATGGCTAACTATGGCTACACCTTC. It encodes CASSSAEMANYGYTF.